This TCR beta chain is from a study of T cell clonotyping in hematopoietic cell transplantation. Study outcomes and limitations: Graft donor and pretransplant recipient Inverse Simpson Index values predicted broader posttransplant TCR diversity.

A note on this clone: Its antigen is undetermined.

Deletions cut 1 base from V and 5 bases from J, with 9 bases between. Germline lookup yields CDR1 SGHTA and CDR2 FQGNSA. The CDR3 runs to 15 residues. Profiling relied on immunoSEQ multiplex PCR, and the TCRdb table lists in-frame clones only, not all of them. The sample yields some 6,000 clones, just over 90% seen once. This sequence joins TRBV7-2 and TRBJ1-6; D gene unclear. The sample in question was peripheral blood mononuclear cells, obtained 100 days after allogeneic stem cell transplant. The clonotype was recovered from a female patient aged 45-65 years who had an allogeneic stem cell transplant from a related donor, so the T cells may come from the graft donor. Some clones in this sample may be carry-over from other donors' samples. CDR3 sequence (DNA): TGTGCCAGCAGCTTAGTCCGCCTCCATAATTCACCCCTCCACTTT. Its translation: CASSLVRLHNSPLHF.